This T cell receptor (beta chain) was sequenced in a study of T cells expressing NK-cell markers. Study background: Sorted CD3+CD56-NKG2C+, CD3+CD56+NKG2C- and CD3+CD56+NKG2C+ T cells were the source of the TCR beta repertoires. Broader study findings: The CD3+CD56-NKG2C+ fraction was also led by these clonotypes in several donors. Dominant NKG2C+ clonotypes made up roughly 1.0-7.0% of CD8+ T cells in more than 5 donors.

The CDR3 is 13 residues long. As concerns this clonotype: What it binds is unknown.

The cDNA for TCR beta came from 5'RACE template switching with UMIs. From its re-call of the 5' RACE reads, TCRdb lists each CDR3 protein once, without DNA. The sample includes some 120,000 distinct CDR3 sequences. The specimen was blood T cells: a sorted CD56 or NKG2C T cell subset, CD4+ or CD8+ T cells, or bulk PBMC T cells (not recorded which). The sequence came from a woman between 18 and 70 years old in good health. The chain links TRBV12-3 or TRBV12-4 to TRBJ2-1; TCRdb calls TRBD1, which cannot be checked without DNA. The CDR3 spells CASSPGGYNEQFF.